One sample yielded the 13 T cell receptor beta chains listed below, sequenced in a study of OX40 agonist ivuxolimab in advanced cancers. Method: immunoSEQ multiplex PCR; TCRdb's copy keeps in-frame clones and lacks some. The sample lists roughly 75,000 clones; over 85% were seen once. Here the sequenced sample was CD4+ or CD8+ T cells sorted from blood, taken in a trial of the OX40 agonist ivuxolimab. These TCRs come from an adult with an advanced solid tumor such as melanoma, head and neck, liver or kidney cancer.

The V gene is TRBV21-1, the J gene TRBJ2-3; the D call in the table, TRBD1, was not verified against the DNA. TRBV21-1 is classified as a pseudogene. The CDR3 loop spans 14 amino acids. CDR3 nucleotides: TGTGCCAGCACGCCGGGACAGACCACAGATACGCAGTATTTT. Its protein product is CASTPGQTTDTQYF.

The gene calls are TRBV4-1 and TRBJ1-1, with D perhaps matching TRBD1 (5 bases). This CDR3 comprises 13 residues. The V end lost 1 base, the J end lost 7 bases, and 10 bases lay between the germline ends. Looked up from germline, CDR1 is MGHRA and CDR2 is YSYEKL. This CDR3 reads CASSQVGQLEAFF. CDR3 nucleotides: TGCGCCAGCAGCCAAGTTGGACAACTTGAAGCTTTCTTT.

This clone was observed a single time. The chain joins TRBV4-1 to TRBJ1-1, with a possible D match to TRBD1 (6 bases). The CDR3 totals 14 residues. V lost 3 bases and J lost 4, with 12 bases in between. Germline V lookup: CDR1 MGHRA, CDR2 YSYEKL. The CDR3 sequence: CASSHQGPGTEAFF. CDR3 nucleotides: TGCGCCAGCAGCCACCAGGGGCCTGGCACTGAAGCTTTCTTT.

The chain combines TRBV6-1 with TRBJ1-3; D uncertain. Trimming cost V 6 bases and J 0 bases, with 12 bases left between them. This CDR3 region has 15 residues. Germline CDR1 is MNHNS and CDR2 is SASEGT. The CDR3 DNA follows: TGTGCCAGCAGCGCCAGCGAGAGCTCTGGAAACACCATATATTTT. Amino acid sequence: CASSASESSGNTIYF.

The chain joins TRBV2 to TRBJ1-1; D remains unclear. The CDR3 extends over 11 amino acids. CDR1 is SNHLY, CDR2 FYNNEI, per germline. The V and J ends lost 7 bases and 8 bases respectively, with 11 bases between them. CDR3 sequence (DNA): TGTGCCAGCAAGGAGACGTTCGAAGCTTTCTTT. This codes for CASKETFEAFF.

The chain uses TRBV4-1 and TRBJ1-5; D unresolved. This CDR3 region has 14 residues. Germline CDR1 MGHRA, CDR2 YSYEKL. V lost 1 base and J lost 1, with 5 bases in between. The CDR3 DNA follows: TGCGCCAGCAGCCAAGTTGTAAGCAATCAGCCCCAGCATTTT. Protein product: CASSQVVSNQPQHF.

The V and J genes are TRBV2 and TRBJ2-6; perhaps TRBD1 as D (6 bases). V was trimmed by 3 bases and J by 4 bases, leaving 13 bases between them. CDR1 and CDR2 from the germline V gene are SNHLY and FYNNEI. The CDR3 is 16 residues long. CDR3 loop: CASSDGTLSGANVLTF. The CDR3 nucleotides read TGTGCCAGCAGTGACGGGACACTCTCCGGGGCCAACGTCCTGACTTTC.

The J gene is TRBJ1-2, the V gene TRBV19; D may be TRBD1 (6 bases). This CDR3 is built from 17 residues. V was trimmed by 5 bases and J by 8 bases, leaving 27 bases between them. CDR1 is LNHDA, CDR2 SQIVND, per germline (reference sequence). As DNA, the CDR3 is TGTGCCAGTAGTCTTCTCAGCGGGGGGCGCGGTCCGGGAGGCTACACCTTC. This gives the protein CASSLLSGGRGPGGYTF.

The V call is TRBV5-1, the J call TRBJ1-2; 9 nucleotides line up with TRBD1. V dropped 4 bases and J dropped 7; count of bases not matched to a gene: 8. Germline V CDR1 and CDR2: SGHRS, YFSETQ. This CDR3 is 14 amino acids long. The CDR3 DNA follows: TGCGCCAGCAGCGCCCGGGACAGGGACCCTGGCTACACCTTC. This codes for CASSARDRDPGYTF.

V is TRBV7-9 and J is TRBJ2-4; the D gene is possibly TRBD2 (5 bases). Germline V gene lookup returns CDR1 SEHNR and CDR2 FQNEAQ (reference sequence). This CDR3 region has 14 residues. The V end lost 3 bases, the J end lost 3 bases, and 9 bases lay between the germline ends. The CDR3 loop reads CASSFEGDKNIQYF. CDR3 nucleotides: TGTGCCAGCAGCTTTGAGGGCGACAAAAACATTCAGTACTTC. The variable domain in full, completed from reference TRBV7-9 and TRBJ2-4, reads DTGVSQNPRHKITKRGQNVTFRCDPISEHNRLYWYRQTLGQGPEFLTYFQNEAQLEKSRLLSDRFSAERPKGSFSTLEIQRTEQGDSAMYLCASSFEGDKNIQYFGAGTRLSVL.

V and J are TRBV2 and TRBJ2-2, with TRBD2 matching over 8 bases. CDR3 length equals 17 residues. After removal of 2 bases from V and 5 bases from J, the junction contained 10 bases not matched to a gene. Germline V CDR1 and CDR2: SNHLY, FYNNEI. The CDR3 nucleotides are TGTGCCAGCAGTGAATTTGGGTCGGGAGGGCCGACCGGGGAGCTGTTTTTT. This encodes CASSEFGSGGPTGELFF.

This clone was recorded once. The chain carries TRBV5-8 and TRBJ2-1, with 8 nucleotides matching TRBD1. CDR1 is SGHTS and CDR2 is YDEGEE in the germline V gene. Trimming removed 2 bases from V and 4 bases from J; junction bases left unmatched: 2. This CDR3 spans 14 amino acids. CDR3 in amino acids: CASSLRTGYNEQFF. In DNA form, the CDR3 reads TGTGCCAGCAGCTTAAGGACAGGGTACAATGAGCAGTTCTTC.

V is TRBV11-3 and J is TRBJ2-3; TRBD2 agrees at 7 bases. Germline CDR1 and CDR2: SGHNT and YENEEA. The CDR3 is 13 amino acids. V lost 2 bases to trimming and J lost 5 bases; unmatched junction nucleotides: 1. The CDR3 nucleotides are TGTGCCAGCAGCTTACTAGCGGAAGATACGCAGTATTTT. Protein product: CASSLLAEDTQYF. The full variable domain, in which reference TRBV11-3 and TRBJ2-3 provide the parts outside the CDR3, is EAGVVQSPRYKIIEKKQPVAFWCNPISGHNTLYWYLQNLGQGPELLIRYENEEAVDDSQLPKDRFSAERLKGVDSTLKIQPAELGDSAVYLCASSLLAEDTQYFGPGTRLTVL.